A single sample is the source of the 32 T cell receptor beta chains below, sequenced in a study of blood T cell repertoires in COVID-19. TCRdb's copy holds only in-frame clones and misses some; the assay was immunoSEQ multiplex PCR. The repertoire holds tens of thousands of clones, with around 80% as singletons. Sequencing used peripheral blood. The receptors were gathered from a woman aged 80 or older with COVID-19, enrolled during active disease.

CDR3 region: CASSFSGPNTGELFF. The CDR3 DNA sequence: TGTGCCAGCAGTTTTTCAGGGCCGAACACCGGGGAGCTGTTTTTT. The V and J genes are TRBV6-6 and TRBJ2-2, with D possibly TRBD1 on 5 matching bases. V dropped 4 bases and J dropped 0 bases, with 9 bases sitting between them. The CDR3 is 15 residues long. Germline values: CDR1 MNHNY, CDR2 SVGAGI (reference sequence).

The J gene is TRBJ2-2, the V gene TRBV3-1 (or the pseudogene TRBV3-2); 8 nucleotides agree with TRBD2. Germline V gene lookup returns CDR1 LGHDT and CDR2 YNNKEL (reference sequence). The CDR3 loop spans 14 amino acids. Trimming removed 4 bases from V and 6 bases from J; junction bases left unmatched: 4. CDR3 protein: CASSLRTSPGELFF. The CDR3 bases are TGTGCCAGCAGCCTGCGGACTAGCCCCGGGGAGCTGTTTTTT.

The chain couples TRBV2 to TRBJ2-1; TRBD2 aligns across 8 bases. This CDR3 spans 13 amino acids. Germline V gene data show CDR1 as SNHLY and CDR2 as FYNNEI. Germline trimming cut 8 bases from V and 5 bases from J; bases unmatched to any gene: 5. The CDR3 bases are TGTGCCAGCGGCATACTAGCGGACAATGAGCAGTTCTTC. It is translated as CASGILADNEQFF.

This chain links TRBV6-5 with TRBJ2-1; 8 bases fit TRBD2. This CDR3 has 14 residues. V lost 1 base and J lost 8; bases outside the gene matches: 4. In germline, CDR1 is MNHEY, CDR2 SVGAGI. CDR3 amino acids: CASSYWTSSDEQFF. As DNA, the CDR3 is TGTGCCAGCAGTTACTGGACTAGCAGTGATGAGCAGTTCTTC.

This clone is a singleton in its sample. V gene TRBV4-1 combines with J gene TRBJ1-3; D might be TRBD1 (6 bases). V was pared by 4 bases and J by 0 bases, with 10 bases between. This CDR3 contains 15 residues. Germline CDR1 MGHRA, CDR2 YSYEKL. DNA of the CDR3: TGCGCCAGCAGCCCCGGACAGAGCTCTGGAAACACCATATATTTT. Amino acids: CASSPGQSSGNTIYF.

Written as DNA, the CDR3 is TGTGCCAGCAGCTCATTGCGGGGCCCCAGCAATCAGCCCCAGCATTTT. This translates into CASSSLRGPSNQPQHF. This chain joins TRBV5-6 and TRBJ1-5; a weak D match, TRBD1 (5 bases). Germline V gene sequence: CDR1 SGHDT, CDR2 YYEEEE. Trimming removed 3 bases at V and 1 base at J, with 14 bases between. This CDR3 has 16 amino acids.

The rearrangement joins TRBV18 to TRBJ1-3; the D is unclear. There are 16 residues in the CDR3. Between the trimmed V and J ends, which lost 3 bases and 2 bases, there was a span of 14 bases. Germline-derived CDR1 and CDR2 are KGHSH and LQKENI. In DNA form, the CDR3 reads TGTGCCAGCTCACCCCAGCCCGGGGTCGCTGGAAACACCATATATTTT. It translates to CASSPQPGVAGNTIYF.

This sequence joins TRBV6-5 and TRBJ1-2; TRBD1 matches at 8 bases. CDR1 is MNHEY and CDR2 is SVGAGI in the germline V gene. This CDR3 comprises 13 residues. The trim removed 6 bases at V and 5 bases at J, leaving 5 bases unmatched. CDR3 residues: CASRETGDYGYTF. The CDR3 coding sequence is TGTGCCAGCAGAGAGACAGGGGATTATGGCTACACCTTC.

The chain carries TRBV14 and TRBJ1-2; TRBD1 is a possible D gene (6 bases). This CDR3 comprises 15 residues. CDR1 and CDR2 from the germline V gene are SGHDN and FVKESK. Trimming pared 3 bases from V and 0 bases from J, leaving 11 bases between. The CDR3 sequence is CASSHPGTTNYGYTF. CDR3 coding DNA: TGTGCCAGCAGCCATCCCGGGACAACTAACTATGGCTACACCTTC.

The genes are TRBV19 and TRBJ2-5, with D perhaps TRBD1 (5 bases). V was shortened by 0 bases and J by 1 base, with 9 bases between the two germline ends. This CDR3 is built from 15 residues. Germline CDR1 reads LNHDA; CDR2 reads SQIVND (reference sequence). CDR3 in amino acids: CASSIDLGVQETQYF. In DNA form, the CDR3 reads TGTGCCAGTAGTATAGATCTAGGGGTCCAAGAGACCCAGTACTTC.

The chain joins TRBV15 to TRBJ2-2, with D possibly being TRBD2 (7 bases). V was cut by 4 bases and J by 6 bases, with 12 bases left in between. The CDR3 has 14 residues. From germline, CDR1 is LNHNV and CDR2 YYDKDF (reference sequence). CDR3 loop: CATSKGGGAGELFF. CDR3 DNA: TGTGCCACCAGCAAAGGGGGGGGTGCCGGGGAGCTGTTTTTT.

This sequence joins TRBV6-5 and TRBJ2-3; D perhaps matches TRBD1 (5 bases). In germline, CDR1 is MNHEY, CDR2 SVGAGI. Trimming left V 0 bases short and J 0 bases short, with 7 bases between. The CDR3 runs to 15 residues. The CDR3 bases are TGTGCCAGCAGTTACTCCCCAGGGAGCACAGATACGCAGTATTTT. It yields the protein CASSYSPGSTDTQYF.

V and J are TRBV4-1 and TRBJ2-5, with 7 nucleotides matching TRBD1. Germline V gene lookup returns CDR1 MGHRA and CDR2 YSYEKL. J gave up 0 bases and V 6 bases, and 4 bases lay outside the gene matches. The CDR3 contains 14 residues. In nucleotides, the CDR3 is TGCGCCAGCAGTATGGGACAGTACCAAGAGACCCAGTACTTC. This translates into CASSMGQYQETQYF.

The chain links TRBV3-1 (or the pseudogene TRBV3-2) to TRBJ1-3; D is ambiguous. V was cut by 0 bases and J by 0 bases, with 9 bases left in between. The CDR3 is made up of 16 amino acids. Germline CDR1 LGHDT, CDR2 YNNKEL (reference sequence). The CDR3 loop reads CASSQDLRFSGNTIYF. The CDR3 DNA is TGTGCCAGCAGCCAAGATCTACGGTTCTCTGGAAACACCATATATTTT.

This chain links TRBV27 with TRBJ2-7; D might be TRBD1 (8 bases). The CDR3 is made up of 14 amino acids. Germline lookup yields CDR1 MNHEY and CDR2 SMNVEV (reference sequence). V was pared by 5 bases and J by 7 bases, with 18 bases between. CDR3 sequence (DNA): TGTGCCAGCAGTGCCCGGGACAGGCGGGGGGAGCAGTACTTC. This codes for CASSARDRRGEQYF.

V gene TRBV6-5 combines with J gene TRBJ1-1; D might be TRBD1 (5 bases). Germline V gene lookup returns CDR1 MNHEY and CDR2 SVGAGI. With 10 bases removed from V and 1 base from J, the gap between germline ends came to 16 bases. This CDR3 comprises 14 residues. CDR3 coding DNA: TGTGCCATCGACCTTAGGGGAACGAACACTGAAGCTTTCTTT. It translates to CAIDLRGTNTEAFF.

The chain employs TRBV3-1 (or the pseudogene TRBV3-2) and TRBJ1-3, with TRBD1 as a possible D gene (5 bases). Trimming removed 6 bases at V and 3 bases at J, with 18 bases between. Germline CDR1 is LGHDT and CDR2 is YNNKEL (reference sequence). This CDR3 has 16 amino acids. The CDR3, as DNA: TGTGCCAGCAGTGGACACTACGGGGGTCGTGGAAACACCATATATTTT. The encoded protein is CASSGHYGGRGNTIYF.

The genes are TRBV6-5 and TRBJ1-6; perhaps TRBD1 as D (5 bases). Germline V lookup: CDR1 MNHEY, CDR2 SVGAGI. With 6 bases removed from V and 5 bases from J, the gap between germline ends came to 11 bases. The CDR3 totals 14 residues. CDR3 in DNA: TGTGCCAGCAGCTTGACAGTAGATAATTCACCCCTCCACTTT. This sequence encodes CASSLTVDNSPLHF.

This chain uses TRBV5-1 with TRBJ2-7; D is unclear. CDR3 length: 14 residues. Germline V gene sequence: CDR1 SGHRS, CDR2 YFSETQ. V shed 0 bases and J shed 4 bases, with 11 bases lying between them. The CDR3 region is CASSLGLPPYEQYF. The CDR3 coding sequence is TGCGCCAGCAGCTTGGGACTCCCACCTTACGAGCAGTACTTC.

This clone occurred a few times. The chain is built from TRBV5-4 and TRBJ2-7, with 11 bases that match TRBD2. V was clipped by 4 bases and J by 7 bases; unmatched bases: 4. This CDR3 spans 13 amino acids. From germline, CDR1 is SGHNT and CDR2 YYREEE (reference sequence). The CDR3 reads CASSTGLAGEQYF. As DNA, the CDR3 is TGTGCCAGCAGCACCGGACTAGCGGGTGAGCAGTACTTC. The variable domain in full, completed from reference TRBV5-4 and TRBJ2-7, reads ETGVTQSPTHLIKTRGQQVTLRCSSQSGHNTVSWYQQALGQGPQFIFQYYREEENGRGNFPPRFSGLQFPNYSSELNVNALELDDSALYLCASSTGLAGEQYFGPGTRLTVT.

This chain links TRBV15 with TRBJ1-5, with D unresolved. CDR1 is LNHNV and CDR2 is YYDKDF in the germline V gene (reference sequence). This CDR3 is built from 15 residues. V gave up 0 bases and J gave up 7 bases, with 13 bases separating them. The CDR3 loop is CATSRDLPPSQPQHF. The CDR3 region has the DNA TGTGCCACCAGCAGAGATTTGCCCCCTAGCCAGCCCCAGCATTTT. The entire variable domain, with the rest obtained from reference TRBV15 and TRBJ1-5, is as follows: DAMVIQNPRYQVTQFGKPVTLSCSQTLNHNVMYWYQQKSSQAPKLLFHYYDKDFNNEADTPDNFQSRRPNTSFCFLDIRSPGLGDTAMYLCATSRDLPPSQPQHFGDGTRLSIL.

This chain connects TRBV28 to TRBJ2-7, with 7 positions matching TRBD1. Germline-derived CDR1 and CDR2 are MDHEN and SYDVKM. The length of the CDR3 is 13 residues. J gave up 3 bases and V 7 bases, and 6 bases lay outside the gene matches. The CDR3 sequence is CASKNRGVYEQYF. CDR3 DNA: TGTGCCAGCAAGAACAGGGGAGTCTACGAGCAGTACTTC.

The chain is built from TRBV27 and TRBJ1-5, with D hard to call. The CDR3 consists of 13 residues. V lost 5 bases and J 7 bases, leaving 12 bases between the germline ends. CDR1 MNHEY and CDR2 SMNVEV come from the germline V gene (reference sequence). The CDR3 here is CASSPSWSQPQHF. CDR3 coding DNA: TGTGCCAGCAGTCCCTCGTGGAGCCAGCCCCAGCATTTT.

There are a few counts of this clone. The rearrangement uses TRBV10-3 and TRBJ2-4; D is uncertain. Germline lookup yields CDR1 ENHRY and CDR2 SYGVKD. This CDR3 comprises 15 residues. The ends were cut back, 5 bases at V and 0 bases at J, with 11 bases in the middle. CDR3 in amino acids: CAISQAAEAKNIQYF. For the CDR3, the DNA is TGTGCCATCAGTCAGGCAGCCGAAGCCAAAAACATTCAGTACTTC.

The CDR3 sequence is CASSPRGLGTDTQYF. In DNA, the CDR3 is TGTGCCAGCAGCCCTCGAGGATTAGGCACAGATACGCAGTATTTT. The chain uses TRBV7-9 and TRBJ2-3, with D uncertain. The CDR3 has 15 residues. The germline V and J ends were trimmed by 5 bases and 1 base, with 13 bases remaining between them. From germline, CDR1 is SEHNR and CDR2 FQNEAQ (reference sequence).

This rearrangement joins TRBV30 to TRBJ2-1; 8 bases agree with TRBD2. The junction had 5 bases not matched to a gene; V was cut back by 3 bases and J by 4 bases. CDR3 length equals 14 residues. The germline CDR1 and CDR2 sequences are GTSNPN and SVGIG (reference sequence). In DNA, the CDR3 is TGTGCCTGGAGCGGGGCTAGCGGGTACAATGAGCAGTTCTTC. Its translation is CAWSGASGYNEQFF. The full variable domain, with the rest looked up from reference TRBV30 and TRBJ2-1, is SQTIHQWPATLVQPVGSPLSLECTVEGTSNPNLYWYRQAAGRGLQLLFYSVGIGQISSEVPQNLSASRPQDRQFILSSKKLLLSDSGFYLCAWSGASGYNEQFFGPGTRLTVL.

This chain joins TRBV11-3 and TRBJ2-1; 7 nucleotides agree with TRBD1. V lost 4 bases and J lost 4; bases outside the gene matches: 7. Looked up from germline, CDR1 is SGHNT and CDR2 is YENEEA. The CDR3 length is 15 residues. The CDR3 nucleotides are TGTGCCAGCAGCTCTCGACAGGGTATGTACAATGAGCAGTTCTTC. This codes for CASSSRQGMYNEQFF.

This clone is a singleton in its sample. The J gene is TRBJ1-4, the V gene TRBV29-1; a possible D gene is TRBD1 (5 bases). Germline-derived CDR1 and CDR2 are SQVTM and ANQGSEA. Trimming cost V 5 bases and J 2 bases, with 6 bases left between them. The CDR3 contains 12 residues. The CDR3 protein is CSVRQTNEKLFF. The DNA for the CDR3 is TGCAGCGTTCGACAGACTAATGAAAAACTGTTTTTT. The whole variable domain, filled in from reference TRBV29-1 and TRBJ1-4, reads SAVISQKPSRDICQRGTSLTIQCQVDSQVTMMFWYRQQPGQSLTLIATANQGSEATYESGFVIDKFPISRPNLTFSTLTVSNMSPEDSSIYLCSVRQTNEKLFFGSGTQLSVL.

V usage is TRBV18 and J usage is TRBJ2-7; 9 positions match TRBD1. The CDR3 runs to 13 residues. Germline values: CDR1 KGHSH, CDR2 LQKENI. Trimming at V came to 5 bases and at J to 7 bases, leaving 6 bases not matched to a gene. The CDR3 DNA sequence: TGTGCCAGCTCAGGGACAGGGAGCGAGGAGCAGTACTTC. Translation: CASSGTGSEEQYF.

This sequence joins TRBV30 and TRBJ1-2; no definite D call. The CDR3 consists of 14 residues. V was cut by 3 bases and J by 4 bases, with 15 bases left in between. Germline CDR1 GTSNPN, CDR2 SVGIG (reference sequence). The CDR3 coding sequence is TGTGCCTGGAGAGAGGGAAATCGAGGCTATGGCTACACCTTC. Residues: CAWREGNRGYGYTF.

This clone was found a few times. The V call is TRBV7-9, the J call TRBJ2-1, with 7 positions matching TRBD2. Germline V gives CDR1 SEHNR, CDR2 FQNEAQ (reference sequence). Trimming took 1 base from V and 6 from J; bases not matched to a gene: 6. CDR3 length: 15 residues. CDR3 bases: TGTGCCAGCAGCTTAGGGTGGGAGGGCACCAATGAGCAGTTCTTC. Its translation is CASSLGWEGTNEQFF.

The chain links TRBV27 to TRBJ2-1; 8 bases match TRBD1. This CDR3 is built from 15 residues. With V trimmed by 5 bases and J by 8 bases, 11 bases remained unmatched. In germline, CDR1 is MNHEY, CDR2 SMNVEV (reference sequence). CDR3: CASSVRGLPFHEQFF. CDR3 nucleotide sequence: TGTGCCAGCAGTGTCAGGGGGCTCCCTTTCCATGAGCAGTTCTTC.